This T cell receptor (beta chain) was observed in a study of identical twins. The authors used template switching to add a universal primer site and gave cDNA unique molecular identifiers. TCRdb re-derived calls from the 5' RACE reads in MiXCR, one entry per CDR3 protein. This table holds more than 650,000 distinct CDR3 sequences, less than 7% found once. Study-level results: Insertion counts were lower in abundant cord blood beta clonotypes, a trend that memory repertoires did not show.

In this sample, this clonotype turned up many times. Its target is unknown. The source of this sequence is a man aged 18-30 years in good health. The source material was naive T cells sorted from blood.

This CDR3 is CSVDSGEAQYF. As DNA, the CDR3 is TGCAGCGTTGATTCCGGGGAGGCCCAGTACTTC. The chain joins TRBV29-1 to TRBJ2-5; a weak D match, TRBD2 (6 bases). V was clipped by 3 bases and J by 9 bases, with 11 bases between them. Per germline, CDR1 SQVTM and CDR2 ANQGSEA. This CDR3 is 11 amino acids long.